The entry that follows covers one TCR beta chain sequence. Its antigen is unidentified. Using immunoSEQ multiplex PCR, the repertoire was profiled, and TCRdb retains in-frame clones only, with some absent. The sample holds roughly 98,000 clones, 90% to 95% seen once. The sample is drawn from a study of T cell responses to AZD1222 COVID-19 vaccine. The overall study: Second-dose intervals near 4 or 12 weeks were combined. Study-wide results and limits: Following two doses of AZD1222, Spike-specific TCR breadth and depth rose. Clonal diversity was possibly underestimated, and white British individuals and females predominated among donors. The span of vaccine-associated CD4 TCRs extended across spike, with dominance at 160-218 and 743-854.

Unmatched junction bases numbered 4, after V lost 0 bases and J lost 4 bases. The CDR3 is made up of 15 amino acids. The germline V gene encodes CDR1 SGDLS and CDR2 YYNGEE. This sequence was found in an adult in good health. The chain joins TRBV9 to TRBJ1-1, with TRBD1 matching over 9 bases. Material: peripheral blood, obtained on day 0 of AZD1222 vaccination. CDR3 residues: CASSVGTGEGTEAFF. Written as DNA, the CDR3 is TGTGCCAGCAGCGTAGGGACAGGGGAGGGCACTGAAGCTTTCTTT.